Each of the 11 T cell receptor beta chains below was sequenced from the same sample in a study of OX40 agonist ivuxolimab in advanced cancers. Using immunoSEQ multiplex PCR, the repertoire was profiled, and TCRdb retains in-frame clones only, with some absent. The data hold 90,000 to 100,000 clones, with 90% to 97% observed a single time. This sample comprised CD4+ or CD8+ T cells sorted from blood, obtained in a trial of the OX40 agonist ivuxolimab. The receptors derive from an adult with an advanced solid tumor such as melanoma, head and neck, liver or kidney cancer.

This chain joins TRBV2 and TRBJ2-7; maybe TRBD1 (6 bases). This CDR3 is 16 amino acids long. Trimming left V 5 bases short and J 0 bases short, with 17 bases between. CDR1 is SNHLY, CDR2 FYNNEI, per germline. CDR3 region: CASSPQGAYNSYEQYF. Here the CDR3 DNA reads TGTGCCAGCAGTCCACAGGGCGCTTATAACTCCTACGAGCAGTACTTC.

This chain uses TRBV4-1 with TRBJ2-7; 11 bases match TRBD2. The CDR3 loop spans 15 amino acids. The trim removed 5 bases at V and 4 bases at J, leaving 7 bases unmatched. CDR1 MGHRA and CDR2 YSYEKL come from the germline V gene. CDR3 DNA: TGCGCCAGCAGCTCGCGGGGACTAGCGGAATACGAGCAGTACTTC. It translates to CASSSRGLAEYEQYF.

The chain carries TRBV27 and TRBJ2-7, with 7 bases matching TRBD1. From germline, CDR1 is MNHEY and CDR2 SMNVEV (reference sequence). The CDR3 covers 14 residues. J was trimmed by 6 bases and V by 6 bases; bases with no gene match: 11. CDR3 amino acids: CASSADRDFVEQYF. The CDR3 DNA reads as TGTGCCAGCAGCGCCGACAGGGATTTCGTCGAGCAGTACTTC.

The CDR3 DNA is TGTGCCAGTAGTCTCCGGGACAGGGTGACCTACGAGCAGTACTTC. Encoded protein: CASSLRDRVTYEQYF. The J gene is TRBJ2-7, the V gene TRBV19; 9 bases are a match to TRBD1. The V and J ends lost 5 bases and 2 bases, in that order; junction bases with no gene match: 7. Germline V gene sequence: CDR1 LNHDA, CDR2 SQIVND (reference sequence). The CDR3 is 15 residues long.

This CDR3 reads CATPQVGVTEAFF. CDR3 DNA sequence: TGTGCCACCCCTCAGGTGGGGGTCACTGAAGCTTTCTTT. This rearrangement joins TRBV28 to TRBJ1-1; the D gene is possibly TRBD1 (5 bases). The CDR3 is 13 residues long. With 10 bases removed from V and 4 bases from J, the gap between germline ends came to 16 bases. Germline V gene data show CDR1 as MDHEN and CDR2 as SYDVKM. Combining the CDR3 with reference TRBV28 and TRBJ1-1 gives the whole variable domain DVKVTQSSRYLVKRTGEKVFLECVQDMDHENMFWYRQDPGLGLRLIYFSYDVKMKEKGDIPEGYSVSREKKERFSLILESASTNQTSMYLCATPQVGVTEAFFGQGTRLTVV.

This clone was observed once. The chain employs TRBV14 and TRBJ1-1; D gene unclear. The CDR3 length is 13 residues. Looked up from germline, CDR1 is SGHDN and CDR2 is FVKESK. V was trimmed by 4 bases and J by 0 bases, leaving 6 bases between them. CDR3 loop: CASSPFMNTEAFF. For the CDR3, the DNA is TGTGCCAGCAGCCCATTTATGAACACTGAAGCTTTCTTT. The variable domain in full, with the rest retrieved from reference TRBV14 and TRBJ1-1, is EAGVTQFPSHSVIEKGQTVTLRCDPISGHDNLYWYRRVMGKEIKFLLHFVKESKQDESGMPNNRFLAERTGGTYSTLKVQPAELEDSGVYFCASSPFMNTEAFFGQGTRLTVV.

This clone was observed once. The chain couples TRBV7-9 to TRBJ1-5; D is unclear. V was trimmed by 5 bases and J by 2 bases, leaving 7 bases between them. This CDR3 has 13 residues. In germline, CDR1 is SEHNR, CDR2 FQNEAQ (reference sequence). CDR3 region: CASSQVGNQPQHF. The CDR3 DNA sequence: TGTGCCAGCAGCCAGGTCGGCAATCAGCCCCAGCATTTT.

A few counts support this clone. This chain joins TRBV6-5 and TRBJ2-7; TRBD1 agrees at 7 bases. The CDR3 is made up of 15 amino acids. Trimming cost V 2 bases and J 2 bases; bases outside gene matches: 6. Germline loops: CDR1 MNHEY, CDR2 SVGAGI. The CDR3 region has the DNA TGTGCCAGCAGTTACGAAGCAGGGACAGCCTACGAGCAGTACTTC. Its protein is CASSYEAGTAYEQYF.

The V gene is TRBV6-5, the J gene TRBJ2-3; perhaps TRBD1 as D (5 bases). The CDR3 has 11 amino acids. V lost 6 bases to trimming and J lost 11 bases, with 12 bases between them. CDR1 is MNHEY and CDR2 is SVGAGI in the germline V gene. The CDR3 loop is CASSSTGKQYF. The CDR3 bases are TGTGCCAGCAGCTCAACAGGAAAGCAGTATTTT.

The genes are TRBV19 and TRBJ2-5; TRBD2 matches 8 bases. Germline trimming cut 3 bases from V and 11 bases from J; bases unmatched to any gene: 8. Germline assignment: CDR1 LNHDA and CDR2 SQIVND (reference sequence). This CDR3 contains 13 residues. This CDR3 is CASSIPSGGEQYF. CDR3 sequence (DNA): TGTGCCAGTAGTATCCCCAGCGGGGGAGAGCAGTACTTC.

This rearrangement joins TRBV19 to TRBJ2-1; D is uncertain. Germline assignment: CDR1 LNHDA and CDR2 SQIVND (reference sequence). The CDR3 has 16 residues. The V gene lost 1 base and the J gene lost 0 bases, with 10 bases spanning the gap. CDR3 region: CASSIGAYSSYNEQFF. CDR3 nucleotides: TGTGCCAGTAGTATAGGGGCCTACAGCTCCTACAATGAGCAGTTCTTC.